The T cell receptor beta chain under discussion was sequenced for a study of blood T cell repertoires in COVID-19. This clone was detected once. Measured with immunoSEQ multiplex PCR; TCRdb has only the in-frame clones, and not every one. The repertoire holds tens of thousands of clones, 85% to 90% seen once, with under 6.5% in the top ten. Sequenced: peripheral blood. The clonotype originates from a man aged 45 to 65 with active COVID-19.

CDR3 sequence (DNA): TGTGCCACTAGTGGTTTCAATGAGCAGTTCTTC. Protein: CATSGFNEQFF. J is TRBJ2-1 and V is TRBV6-5, with D uncertain. The CDR3 length is 11 residues. Germline V gene sequence: CDR1 MNHEY, CDR2 SVGAGI. Trimming shortened V by 10 bases and J by 6 bases, and 10 bases separated the two germline ends.